A single sample gave rise to the 14 T cell receptor beta chains below, sequenced in a study of OX40 agonist ivuxolimab in advanced cancers. Sequenced by immunoSEQ multiplex PCR; TCRdb stores in-frame clones only, minus some. This sample has more than 75,000 clones, with roughly four fifths found just once. Sequenced material: CD4+ or CD8+ T cells sorted from blood, taken in a trial of the OX40 agonist ivuxolimab. The receptors shown here come from an adult with an advanced solid tumor such as melanoma, head and neck, liver or kidney cancer.

The V call is TRBV20-1, the J call TRBJ2-3; the D is unclear. This CDR3 is 11 amino acids long. With 3 bases removed from V and 6 bases from J, the gap between germline ends came to 7 bases. Per the germline V gene, CDR1 is DFQATT and CDR2 is SNEGSKA (reference sequence). The CDR3 loop is CSASSVDTQYF. Written as DNA, the CDR3 is TGCAGTGCTAGCTCTGTGGATACGCAGTATTTT.

V gene TRBV5-1 combines with J gene TRBJ2-3; a weak D match, TRBD2 (5 bases). V lost 1 base to trimming and J lost 6 bases, with 12 bases between them. Germline CDR1 and CDR2: SGHRS and YFSETQ. The CDR3 loop spans 14 amino acids. Written as DNA, the CDR3 is TGCGCCAGCAGCTTGCTCGGGAATGGGGATACGCAGTATTTT. Amino acids: CASSLLGNGDTQYF.

The chain has TRBV7-9 and TRBJ2-3; 10 nucleotides match TRBD1. CDR3 length: 14 residues. J gave up 6 bases and V 5 bases, and 5 bases lay outside the gene matches. CDR1 is SEHNR, CDR2 FQNEAQ, per germline (reference sequence). The CDR3 reads CASSPGQGWDTQYF. CDR3 coding DNA: TGTGCCAGCAGCCCGGGACAGGGGTGGGATACGCAGTATTTT.

The V and J genes are TRBV27 and TRBJ1-4, with D perhaps TRBD1 (6 bases). V shed 2 bases and J shed 7 bases, with 20 bases lying between them. CDR3 length: 17 amino acids. The germline V gene has CDR1 MNHEY and CDR2 SMNVEV (reference sequence). The CDR3, as DNA: TGTGCCAGCAGTTTAAGAGGCGGGGGCGCGATAGGTGAAAAACTGTTTTTT. Its protein product is CASSLRGGGAIGEKLFF.

This chain links TRBV5-1 with TRBJ2-3; D possibly matches TRBD1 or TRBD2 (7 bases each). The V end was cut by 4 bases, the J end by 1 base, with 10 bases between. Germline CDR1 is SGHRS and CDR2 is YFSETQ. The CDR3 is 14 amino acids. This CDR3 reads CASSPGGGTDTQYF. CDR3 sequence (DNA): TGCGCCAGCAGCCCAGGGGGGGGCACAGATACGCAGTATTTT.

This clone was recorded a few times. The chain has TRBV7-9 and TRBJ2-3; D is possibly TRBD1 (5 bases). Trimming removed 5 bases from V and 2 bases from J, with 26 bases in between. This CDR3 has 19 residues. From germline, CDR1 is SEHNR and CDR2 FQNEAQ (reference sequence). In DNA form, the CDR3 reads TGTGCCAGCAGCCCCGGGTTAGGCGACAGTTATCGGCTCACAGATACGCAGTATTTT. This gives the protein CASSPGLGDSYRLTDTQYF.

V gene TRBV5-1 combines with J gene TRBJ2-7; TRBD2 matches at 12 bases. V gave up 0 bases and J gave up 1 base; unmatched junction bases: 2. Per the germline V gene, CDR1 is SGHRS and CDR2 is YFSETQ. The length of the CDR3 is 16 residues. In DNA, the CDR3 is TGCGCCAGCAGCTTGGGGGGGACTAGCGGGTCCTACGAGCAGTACTTC. It translates to CASSLGGTSGSYEQYF.

CDR3 sequence (DNA): TGTGCCAGCAGTCTAAGGGACGGGTGGGAAAAACTGTTTTTT. Translation: CASSLRDGWEKLFF. The chain combines TRBV28 with TRBJ1-4, with D tentatively TRBD1 (5 bases). This CDR3 is 14 amino acids long. Trimming cost V 5 bases and J 8 bases, with 15 bases left between them. The germline V gene encodes CDR1 MDHEN and CDR2 SYDVKM.

The V and J genes are TRBV6-5 and TRBJ1-1, with D hard to call. V was clipped by 0 bases and J by 5 bases, with 10 bases between them. The CDR3 contains 14 residues. From germline, CDR1 is MNHEY and CDR2 SVGAGI. Written as DNA, the CDR3 is TGTGCCAGCAGTTACTCAGGGAGCGAAACTGAAGCTTTCTTT. Translated, it gives CASSYSGSETEAFF.

Comments on this clone: Other DNA sequences in the same sample also yield this CDR3. This chain connects TRBV27 to TRBJ1-1; the D gene is possibly TRBD1 (6 bases). The CDR3 has 14 residues. Germline assignment: CDR1 MNHEY and CDR2 SMNVEV (reference sequence). Trimming removed 5 bases at V and 1 base at J, with 11 bases between. The CDR3 is CASSLDRKNTEAFF. In nucleotides, the CDR3 is TGTGCCAGCAGTCTAGACAGGAAGAACACTGAAGCTTTCTTT.

The chain recombines TRBV4-2 with TRBJ2-5, with 11 bases fitting TRBD2. CDR3 size: 20 residues. Germline CDR1 LGHNA, CDR2 YNFKEQ. V shed 1 base and J 0 bases; nucleotides not matched to a gene: 13. The CDR3 region has the DNA TGTGCCAGCAGCCAAGCAGCTCGGCTAGCGGGAGGTCCCTACCAAGAGACCCAGTACTTC. Residues: CASSQAARLAGGPYQETQYF.

The chain carries TRBV6-5 and TRBJ1-5; D gene ambiguous. The CDR3 has 14 amino acids. V was clipped by 5 bases and J by 1 base, with 9 bases between them. Germline CDR1 MNHEY, CDR2 SVGAGI. CDR3 sequence (DNA): TGTGCCAGCAGTACTAGTTGGAGCAATCAGCCCCAGCATTTT. This sequence encodes CASSTSWSNQPQHF.

This chain connects TRBV19 to TRBJ2-1; the D is unclear. CDR1 and CDR2 from the germline V gene are LNHDA and SQIVND (reference sequence). Trimming took 8 bases from V and 5 from J, leaving 13 bases between them. This CDR3 is 13 amino acids long. The CDR3 sequence is CASAPSPDNEQFF. In nucleotides, the CDR3 is TGTGCCAGTGCCCCAAGTCCCGACAATGAGCAGTTCTTC.

Comment on this clone: The same CDR3 also results from other DNA sequences found in this sample. The rearrangement links TRBV5-6 to TRBJ1-1; 7 bases line up with TRBD1. The germline gives CDR1 SGHDT, CDR2 YYEEEE. CDR3 length: 14 amino acids. The V gene end was trimmed by 4 bases and the J gene end by 1 base; junction bases not matched to a gene: 4. The CDR3 DNA is TGTGCCAGCAGCAGGGGGCAGGGGAACACTGAAGCTTTCTTT. Its translation is CASSRGQGNTEAFF. Based on the CDR3 plus reference TRBV5-6 and TRBJ1-1, the full variable domain is DAGVTQSPTHLIKTRGQQVTLRCSPKSGHDTVSWYQQALGQGPQFIFQYYEEEERQRGNFPDRFSGHQFPNYSSELNVNALLLGDSALYLCASSRGQGNTEAFFGQGTRLTVV.